These T cell receptor beta chains were read from a single sample in a study of CD8+CD57+ T cells in acquired aplastic anemia. TCRdb re-called the reads through MiXCR, storing one row per CDR3 protein. The sample carries some 180,000 distinct CDR3 sequences, 50% to 65% recorded once. Specimen: sorted CD4+, CD8+, or CD8+CD57+ T cells (not recorded which) from PBMCs. The receptors derive from a human donor with aplastic anemia. CDR3s include the opening cysteine and the closing phenylalanine or tryptophan. The D gene is left open where the match is weak. Rows may omit the clone size; those that give it use once, few, many or a size class.

j_call	clone_size	d_call	v_call	cdr3_aa	cdr3_nt
TRBJ1-2	few	-	TRBV24-1	CATSESQARGYTF	TGTGCCACCAGTGAAAGCCAGGCTCGGGGCTACACCTTC
TRBJ2-1	-	-	TRBV20-1	CSGETRTETYNEQFF	TGCAGTGGCGAAACTCGCACGGAAACCTACAATGAGCAGTTCTTC
TRBJ2-1	-	-	TRBV10-3	CAISESQNRVVEQFF	TGTGCCATCAGTGAGTCCCAAAACAGGGTCGTGGAGCAGTTCTTC
TRBJ2-3	-	TRBD2	TRBV3-1	CASSLTASGSTDTQYF	TGTGCCAGCAGCTTAACGGCTAGCGGCAGCACAGATACGCAGTATTTT
TRBJ1-1	few	-	TRBV9	CASSVGGQNTEAFF	TGTGCCAGCAGCGTAGGGGGCCAGAACACTGAAGCTTTCTTT
TRBJ1-1	-	TRBD1	TRBV7-9	CASSTGQGFTEAFF	TGTGCCAGCAGCACTGGACAGGGATTCACTGAAGCTTTCTTT
TRBJ1-4	many	-	TRBV9	CASSYREGDNEKLFF	TGTGCCAGCAGTTACAGGGAAGGGGATAATGAAAAACTGTTTTTT
TRBJ1-6	-	-	TRBV2	CASRSTDSYNSPLHF	TGTGCCAGCAGGTCGACAGACTCCTATAATTCACCCCTCCACTTT
TRBJ2-7	few	TRBD2	TRBV4-2	CASSLRLAGSYEQYF	TGTGCCAGCAGCCTAAGACTAGCGGGGTCCTACGAGCAGTACTTC
TRBJ1-5	-	-	TRBV7-9	CASNSLGGINQPQHF	TGTGCCAGCAACTCCCTGGGGGGGATAAATCAGCCCCAGCATTTT
TRBJ2-7	-	-	TRBV10-3	CAISGTGSTAYEQYF	TGTGCCATCAGTGGTACAGGGTCGACGGCCTACGAGCAGTACTTC
TRBJ2-4	many	-	TRBV5-1	CASSYTGSQNIQYF	TGCGCCAGCAGTTACACCGGGTCCCAAAACATTCAGTACTTC
TRBJ1-5	-	TRBD1	TRBV7-6	CASSLQGVAHQPQHF	TGTGCCAGCAGCTTACAGGGGGTTGCCCATCAGCCCCAGCATTTT
TRBJ2-7	-	TRBD2	TRBV29-1	CSVWTSGSTEQYF	TGCAGCGTTTGGACTAGCGGGAGCACCGAGCAGTACTTC
TRBJ1-3	once	-	TRBV2	CASSGSVPVYF	TGTGCCAGCAGTGGTTCGGTTCCCGTATATTTT
TRBJ1-6	-	TRBD1	TRBV5-1	CASSFVTGLNNSPLHF	TGCGCCAGCAGCTTTGTGACAGGGTTGAATAATTCACCCCTCCACTTT
TRBJ2-7	-	TRBD1	TRBV10-3	CATHRDSPYEQYF	TGTGCCACCCACCGGGACAGCCCTTATGAGCAGTACTTC
TRBJ1-5	-	-	TRBV19	CASSIDTNQPQHF	TGTGCCAGTAGTATAGATACCAATCAGCCCCAGCATTTT
TRBJ2-7	many	TRBD2	TRBV12-3/TRBV12-4	CASSLASGRGGDEQYF	TGTGCCAGCAGTTTAGCAAGCGGGAGGGGGGGGGACGAGCAGTACTTC
TRBJ1-6	-	-	TRBV7-6	CASSLGGNNSPLHF	TGTGCCAGCAGCTTAGGGGGAAATAATTCACCCCTCCACTTT
TRBJ2-7	-	-	TRBV29-1	CSGSTGSYEQYF	TGCAGCGGTAGCACAGGGTCCTACGAGCAGTACTTC
TRBJ2-3	once	TRBD2	TRBV20-1	CSASVSGGHTDTQYF	TGCAGTGCTAGCGTTAGCGGGGGGCACACAGATACGCAGTATTTT
TRBJ2-3	-	-	TRBV10-3	CAISESAVTDTQYF	TGTGCCATCAGTGAGTCGGCGGTTACAGATACGCAGTATTTT
TRBJ2-1	-	-	TRBV2	CASSPEDEQFF	TGTGCCAGCAGCCCCGAGGATGAGCAGTTCTTC
TRBJ2-7	-	TRBD2	TRBV15	CATSRVSSGRIWYEQYF	TGTGCCACCAGCAGAGTGTCTAGCGGGAGGATATGGTACGAGCAGTACTTC
TRBJ1-6	-	TRBD1	TRBV7-7	CASSFRQGANSPLHF	TGTGCCAGCAGCTTTCGGCAGGGGGCCAATTCACCCCTCCACTTT
TRBJ2-7	-	-	TRBV10-2	CASTVSSSFNEQYF	TGCGCCAGCACGGTCTCCTCTTCCTTTAACGAGCAGTACTTC
TRBJ2-3	-	TRBD2	TRBV15	CATSGGTSDTDTQYF	TGTGCCACCAGCGGGGGGACTAGCGACACAGATACGCAGTATTTT
TRBJ1-5	once	-	TRBV7-3	CASSLPTGQPQHF	TGTGCCAGCAGCCTTCCCACAGGTCAGCCCCAGCATTTT